This is a list of T cell receptor beta chains from one sample in a study of response to subunit inactivated influenza vaccine. TCRdb re-analysed the RT-PCR reads in MiXCR, keeping a single row per CDR3 protein. The sample lists more than 250,000 distinct CDR3 sequences; around a fifth were seen once. Sequencing was performed on PBMCs from blood, taken roughly 20 months after vaccination. The receptor source for this set is a man aged 50-75 years who received an inactivated influenza vaccine. Both conserved end residues are part of each CDR3. Fields, in order: CDR3 protein, CDR3 DNA, D gene, J gene, clone size, V gene. D genes are given only for firm matches. Clone size, where shown, is once, few, many, or a class for clones that have expanded.

CDR3 protein: CASSHPSEGPGNEQYF; CDR3 DNA: TGCGCCAGCAGCCACCCTTCCGAGGGCCCAGGCAACGAGCAGTACTTC; D gene: .; J gene: TRBJ2-7; clone size: few; V gene: TRBV4-1
CDR3 protein: CASSVTGPSSGNTIYF; CDR3 DNA: TGTGCCAGCAGCGTGACGGGACCCAGCTCTGGAAACACCATATATTTT; D gene: .; J gene: TRBJ1-3; clone size: many; V gene: TRBV9
CDR3 protein: CASSKQTGFTRTDTQYF; CDR3 DNA: TGTGCCAGCAGCAAACAGACAGGGTTTACACGCACAGATACGCAGTATTTT; D gene: TRBD1; J gene: TRBJ2-3; clone size: .; V gene: TRBV7-2
CDR3 protein: CASNYGQHTEAFF; CDR3 DNA: TGTGCCAGCAATTACGGACAGCACACTGAAGCTTTCTTT; D gene: .; J gene: TRBJ1-1; clone size: .; V gene: TRBV12-3/TRBV12-4
CDR3 protein: CSVEAFRGAEPTYEQYF; CDR3 DNA: TGCAGCGTTGAAGCCTTTAGGGGGGCCGAACCTACCTACGAGCAGTACTTC; D gene: .; J gene: TRBJ2-7; clone size: few; V gene: TRBV29-1
CDR3 protein: CASSGRGLMNTEAFF; CDR3 DNA: TGTGCCAGTAGTGGCAGGGGCCTTATGAACACTGAAGCTTTCTTT; D gene: .; J gene: TRBJ1-1; clone size: few; V gene: TRBV19
CDR3 protein: CASSEPGGNTEAFF; CDR3 DNA: TGTGCCAGCAGTGAACCCGGGGGGAACACTGAAGCTTTCTTT; D gene: .; J gene: TRBJ1-1; clone size: few; V gene: TRBV6-1
CDR3 protein: CASTYSTGPRNQPQHF; CDR3 DNA: TGTGCCAGCACCTATTCTACAGGGCCTCGCAATCAGCCCCAGCATTTT; D gene: .; J gene: TRBJ1-5; clone size: .; V gene: TRBV28
CDR3 protein: CASSSSAFMNTEAFF; CDR3 DNA: TGTGCCAGCTCATCCAGCGCCTTCATGAACACTGAAGCTTTCTTT; D gene: .; J gene: TRBJ1-1; clone size: .; V gene: TRBV18
CDR3 protein: CASSLSPTGNQPQHF; CDR3 DNA: TGTGCCAGCAGCTTATCCCCGACGGGGAATCAGCCCCAGCATTTT; D gene: .; J gene: TRBJ1-5; clone size: many; V gene: TRBV7-2
CDR3 protein: CASSQVSGGRLSYGYTF; CDR3 DNA: TGCGCCAGCAGCCAAGTATCTGGAGGGCGTCTAAGCTATGGCTACACCTTC; D gene: .; J gene: TRBJ1-2; clone size: .; V gene: TRBV4-3
CDR3 protein: CSVAQGPNQPQHF; CDR3 DNA: TGCAGCGTTGCGCAGGGCCCAAATCAGCCCCAGCATTTT; D gene: .; J gene: TRBJ1-5; clone size: few; V gene: TRBV29-1
CDR3 protein: CASSIGSAETQYF; CDR3 DNA: TGTGCCAGCAGTATAGGTAGCGCAGAGACCCAGTACTTC; D gene: .; J gene: TRBJ2-5; clone size: few; V gene: TRBV25-1
CDR3 protein: CASSYSNANTYGYTF; CDR3 DNA: TGTGCCAGCAGTTACTCGAATGCGAACACCTATGGCTACACCTTC; D gene: .; J gene: TRBJ1-2; clone size: .; V gene: TRBV6-5
CDR3 protein: CASSPGESTNEKLFF; CDR3 DNA: TGTGCCAGCAGTCCCGGAGAATCAACTAATGAAAAACTGTTTTTT; D gene: .; J gene: TRBJ1-4; clone size: .; V gene: TRBV12-3/TRBV12-4
CDR3 protein: CSATMGQRNTGELFF; CDR3 DNA: TGCAGTGCTACAATGGGACAGAGGAACACCGGGGAGCTGTTTTTT; D gene: TRBD1; J gene: TRBJ2-2; clone size: .; V gene: TRBV20-1
CDR3 protein: CASSHYDSYEQYF; CDR3 DNA: TGTGCCAGCAGCCACTATGACAGTTACGAGCAGTACTTC; D gene: .; J gene: TRBJ2-7; clone size: .; V gene: TRBV7-8
CDR3 protein: CSAATSGGSYSYNEQFF; CDR3 DNA: TGCAGTGCGGCGACTAGCGGGGGCTCCTACTCCTACAATGAGCAGTTCTTC; D gene: TRBD2; J gene: TRBJ2-1; clone size: .; V gene: TRBV20-1
CDR3 protein: CASSHKWRGAVMNTEAFF; CDR3 DNA: TGCGCCAGCAGCCATAAATGGCGGGGGGCGGTCATGAACACTGAAGCTTTCTTT; D gene: .; J gene: TRBJ1-1; clone size: .; V gene: TRBV5-1
CDR3 protein: CASSLLWGNEQFF; CDR3 DNA: TGCGCCAGCAGCTTGCTGTGGGGCAATGAGCAGTTCTTC; D gene: .; J gene: TRBJ2-1; clone size: few; V gene: TRBV5-1
CDR3 protein: CASSLEIYRGRRDEQFF; CDR3 DNA: TGTGCCAGCAGCTTGGAGATTTACAGGGGGCGGAGGGATGAGCAGTTCTTC; D gene: TRBD1; J gene: TRBJ2-1; clone size: .; V gene: TRBV5-5
CDR3 protein: CASSPTDNSPLHF; CDR3 DNA: TGTGCCAGCTCACCCACTGATAATTCACCCCTCCACTTT; D gene: .; J gene: TRBJ1-6; clone size: many; V gene: TRBV18
CDR3 protein: CSAHPRGGYNEQFF; CDR3 DNA: TGCAGTGCTCATCCCCGGGGGGGCTACAATGAGCAGTTCTTC; D gene: TRBD2; J gene: TRBJ2-1; clone size: .; V gene: TRBV20-1
CDR3 protein: CASSQVNLGNEQFF; CDR3 DNA: TGCGCCAGCAGCCAAGTAAATTTGGGCAATGAGCAGTTCTTC; D gene: .; J gene: TRBJ2-1; clone size: few; V gene: TRBV4-3
CDR3 protein: CASGTAYGYTF; CDR3 DNA: TGTGCCAGTGGGACAGCTTATGGCTACACCTTC; D gene: TRBD1; J gene: TRBJ1-2; clone size: few; V gene: TRBV12-3/TRBV12-4
CDR3 protein: CSAPTSGASTDTQYF; CDR3 DNA: TGCAGCGCCCCGACTAGCGGAGCCAGCACAGATACGCAGTATTTT; D gene: TRBD2; J gene: TRBJ2-3; clone size: .; V gene: TRBV29-1